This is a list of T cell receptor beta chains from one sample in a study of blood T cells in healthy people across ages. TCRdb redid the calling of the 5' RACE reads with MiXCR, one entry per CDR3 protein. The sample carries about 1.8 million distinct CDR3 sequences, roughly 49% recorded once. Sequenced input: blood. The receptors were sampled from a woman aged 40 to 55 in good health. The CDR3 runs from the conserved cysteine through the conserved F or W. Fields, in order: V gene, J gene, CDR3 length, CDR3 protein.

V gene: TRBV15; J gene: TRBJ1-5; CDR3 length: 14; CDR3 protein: CATSNPGQVQPQHF
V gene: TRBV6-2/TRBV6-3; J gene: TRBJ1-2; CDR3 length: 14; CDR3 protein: CASSYPDNNYGYTF
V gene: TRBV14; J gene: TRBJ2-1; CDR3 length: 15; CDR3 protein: CASRHGTSGYNEQFF
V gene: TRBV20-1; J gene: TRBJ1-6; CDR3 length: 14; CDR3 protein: CSAERDSGNPPLHF
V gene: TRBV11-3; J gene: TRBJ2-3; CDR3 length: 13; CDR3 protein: CASSGSEADTQYF
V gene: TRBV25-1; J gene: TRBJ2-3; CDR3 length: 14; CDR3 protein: CASSDAGRTDTQYF
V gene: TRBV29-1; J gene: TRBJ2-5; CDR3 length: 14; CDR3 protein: CSVAAGAKGETQYF
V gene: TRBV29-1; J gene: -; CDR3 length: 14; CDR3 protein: CSADEGADYNEQYF
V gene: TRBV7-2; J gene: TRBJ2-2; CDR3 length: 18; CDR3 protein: CASSSFAGGDGRAGELFF
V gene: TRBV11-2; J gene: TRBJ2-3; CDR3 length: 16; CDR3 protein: CASSSLDRGLSDTQYF
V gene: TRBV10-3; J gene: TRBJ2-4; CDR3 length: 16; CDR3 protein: CAISDPLEGPQDIQYF
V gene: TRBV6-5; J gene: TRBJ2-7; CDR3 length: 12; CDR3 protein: CASSFLDDEQYF
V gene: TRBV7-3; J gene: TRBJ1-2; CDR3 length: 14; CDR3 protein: CASSPGTELYGYTF
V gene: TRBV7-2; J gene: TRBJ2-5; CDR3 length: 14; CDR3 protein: CASSYKVYQETQYF
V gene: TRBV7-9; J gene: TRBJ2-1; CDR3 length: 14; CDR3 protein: CASSLVNRQLEQFF
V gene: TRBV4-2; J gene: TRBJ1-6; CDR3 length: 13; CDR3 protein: CASSHQQGTPLHF
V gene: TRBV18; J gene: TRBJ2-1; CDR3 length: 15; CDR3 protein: CASSLTSGAGNEQFF
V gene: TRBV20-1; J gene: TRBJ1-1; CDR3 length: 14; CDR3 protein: CSASEGTDKVWAFF
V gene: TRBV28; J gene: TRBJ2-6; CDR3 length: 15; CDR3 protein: CASSHDSAGANVLTF
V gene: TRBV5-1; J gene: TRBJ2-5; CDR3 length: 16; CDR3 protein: CASSLYLAESQETQYF
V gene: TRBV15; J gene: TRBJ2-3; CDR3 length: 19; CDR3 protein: CATSRDQEDGSHSTDTQYF
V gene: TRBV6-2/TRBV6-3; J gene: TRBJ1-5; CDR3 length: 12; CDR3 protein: CASSVYHQPQHF